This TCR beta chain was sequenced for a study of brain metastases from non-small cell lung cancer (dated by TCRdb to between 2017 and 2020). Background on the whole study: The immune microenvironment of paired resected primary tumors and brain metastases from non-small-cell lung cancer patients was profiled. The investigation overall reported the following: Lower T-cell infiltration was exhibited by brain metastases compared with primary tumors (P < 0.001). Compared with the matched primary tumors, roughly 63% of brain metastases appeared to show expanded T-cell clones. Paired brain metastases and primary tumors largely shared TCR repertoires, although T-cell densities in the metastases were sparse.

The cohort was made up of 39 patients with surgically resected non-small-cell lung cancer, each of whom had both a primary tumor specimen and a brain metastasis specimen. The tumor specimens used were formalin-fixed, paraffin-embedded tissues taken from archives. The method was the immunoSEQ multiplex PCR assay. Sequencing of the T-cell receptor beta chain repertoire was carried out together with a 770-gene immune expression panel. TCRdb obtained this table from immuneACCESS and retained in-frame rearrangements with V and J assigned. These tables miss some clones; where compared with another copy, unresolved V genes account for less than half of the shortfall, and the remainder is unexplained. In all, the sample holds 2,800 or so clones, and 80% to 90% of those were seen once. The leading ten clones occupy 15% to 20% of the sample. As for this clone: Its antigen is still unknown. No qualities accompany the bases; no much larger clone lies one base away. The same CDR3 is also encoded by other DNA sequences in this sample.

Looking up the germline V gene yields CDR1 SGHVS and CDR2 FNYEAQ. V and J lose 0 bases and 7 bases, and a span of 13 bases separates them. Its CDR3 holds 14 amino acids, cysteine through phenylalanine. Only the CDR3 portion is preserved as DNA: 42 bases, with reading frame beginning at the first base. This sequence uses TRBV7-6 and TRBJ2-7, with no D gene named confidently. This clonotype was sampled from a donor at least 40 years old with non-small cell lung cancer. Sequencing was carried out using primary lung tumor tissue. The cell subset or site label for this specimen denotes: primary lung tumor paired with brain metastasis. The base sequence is TGTGCCAGCAGCTTAGCGGGCCCATTAGCTGAGCAGTACTTC. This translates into CASSLAGPLAEQYF.